A selection of T cell receptor beta chains follows, all from one sample in a study of T cell responses to AZD1222 COVID-19 vaccine. Method: immunoSEQ multiplex PCR; TCRdb's copy keeps in-frame clones and lacks some. Counted here are fewer than 80,000 clones, about nine tenths occurring once; the ten biggest clones make up 8% to 10%. The sample in question was peripheral blood, obtained 28 days after the second dose of the MenACWY control vaccine. These receptors were taken from an adult who received the MenACWY meningococcal vaccine as a control. CDR3s include the opening cysteine and the closing phenylalanine or tryptophan. Each record gives: V gene, J gene, D gene, clone size, CDR3 protein, CDR3 DNA. D genes are given only for firm matches. Size tells how often a clone was seen (once, few, many) or the class of an expanded clone, and some rows leave it out.

v_call: TRBV28; j_call: TRBJ1-2; d_call: .; clone_size: .; cdr3_aa: CASSPIGGTYGYTF; cdr3_nt: TGTGCCAGCAGTCCCATCGGCGGGACCTATGGCTACACCTTC
v_call: TRBV7-2; j_call: TRBJ1-2; d_call: .; clone_size: .; cdr3_aa: CASSPRTGHYGYTF; cdr3_nt: TGTGCCAGCAGCCCCAGGACGGGGCACTATGGCTACACCTTC
v_call: TRBV6-5; j_call: TRBJ2-1; d_call: .; clone_size: once; cdr3_aa: CASAGSLSYNEQFF; cdr3_nt: TGTGCCAGCGCGGGGAGCCTCTCCTACAATGAGCAGTTCTTC
v_call: TRBV19; j_call: TRBJ2-2; d_call: TRBD2; clone_size: .; cdr3_aa: CASSILVAGVTGELFF; cdr3_nt: TGTGCCAGTAGTATATTGGTAGCGGGGGTCACCGGGGAGCTGTTTTTT
v_call: TRBV5-4; j_call: TRBJ2-3; d_call: .; clone_size: .; cdr3_aa: CASSHGTPSTDTQYF; cdr3_nt: TGTGCCAGCAGCCACGGGACTCCTAGCACAGATACGCAGTATTTT
v_call: TRBV6-5; j_call: TRBJ2-2; d_call: .; clone_size: .; cdr3_aa: CASAGTANTGELFF; cdr3_nt: TGTGCCAGCGCTGGGACGGCGAACACCGGGGAGCTGTTTTTT
v_call: TRBV5-6; j_call: TRBJ2-3; d_call: TRBD1; clone_size: .; cdr3_aa: CASSLEDRWDTQYF; cdr3_nt: TGTGCCAGCAGCTTGGAGGACAGGTGGGATACGCAGTATTTT
v_call: TRBV5-1; j_call: TRBJ1-1; d_call: .; clone_size: once; cdr3_aa: CASRKGENTEAFF; cdr3_nt: TGCGCCAGCAGGAAGGGGGAGAACACTGAAGCTTTCTTT
v_call: TRBV19; j_call: TRBJ2-3; d_call: .; clone_size: .; cdr3_aa: CASSPRGDTQYF; cdr3_nt: TGTGCCAGTAGTCCAAGAGGTGATACGCAGTATTTT
v_call: TRBV24-1; j_call: TRBJ1-6; d_call: TRBD1; clone_size: .; cdr3_aa: CATRRQGESPVLSPLHF; cdr3_nt: TGTGCCACCCGTAGACAGGGAGAATCCCCCGTTTTGTCACCCCTCCACTTT
v_call: TRBV2; j_call: TRBJ2-6; d_call: .; clone_size: .; cdr3_aa: CASSEGYLVTRSGANVLTF; cdr3_nt: TGTGCCAGCAGTGAAGGGTACTTGGTAACCCGCTCTGGGGCCAACGTCCTGACTTTC
v_call: TRBV12-5; j_call: TRBJ1-1; d_call: .; clone_size: .; cdr3_aa: CASGLGIHTEAFF; cdr3_nt: TGTGCTAGTGGTTTGGGGATCCACACTGAAGCTTTCTTT
v_call: TRBV29-1; j_call: TRBJ1-6; d_call: .; clone_size: .; cdr3_aa: CSVGDTRNSPLHF; cdr3_nt: TGCAGCGTTGGGGACACGCGTAATTCACCCCTCCACTTT
v_call: TRBV12-3/TRBV12-4; j_call: TRBJ1-5; d_call: .; clone_size: .; cdr3_aa: CASSLGGDQPQHF; cdr3_nt: TGTGCCAGCAGTTTGGGAGGGGATCAGCCCCAGCATTTT
v_call: TRBV25-1; j_call: TRBJ1-1; d_call: .; clone_size: .; cdr3_aa: CATRRGTVNTEAFF; cdr3_nt: TGTGCCACCCGTCGTGGGACGGTGAACACTGAAGCTTTCTTT
v_call: TRBV30; j_call: TRBJ2-2; d_call: .; clone_size: .; cdr3_aa: CAWSRWGTGELFF; cdr3_nt: TGTGCCTGGAGTCGTTGGGGAACCGGGGAGCTGTTTTTT
v_call: TRBV28; j_call: TRBJ1-2; d_call: .; clone_size: .; cdr3_aa: CASSLGDGYTF; cdr3_nt: TGTGCCAGCAGTTTGGGAGATGGCTACACCTTC
v_call: TRBV9; j_call: TRBJ1-6; d_call: .; clone_size: .; cdr3_aa: CASSVEQDNSPLHF; cdr3_nt: TGTGCCAGCAGCGTAGAGCAGGATAATTCACCCCTCCACTTT
v_call: TRBV19; j_call: TRBJ1-5; d_call: .; clone_size: .; cdr3_aa: CASSPRSLSNQPQHF; cdr3_nt: TGTGCCAGTAGTCCCCGGAGTTTGAGCAATCAGCCCCAGCATTTT
v_call: TRBV5-4; j_call: TRBJ2-2; d_call: .; clone_size: .; cdr3_aa: CASSLGVSAGELFF; cdr3_nt: TGTGCCAGCAGCTTGGGGGTGTCGGCCGGGGAGCTGTTTTTT
v_call: TRBV6-7; j_call: TRBJ1-5; d_call: .; clone_size: .; cdr3_aa: CASPLPWEPQHF; cdr3_nt: TGTGCCAGCCCTCTTCCCTGGGAGCCCCAGCATTTT
v_call: TRBV4-2; j_call: TRBJ2-5; d_call: .; clone_size: .; cdr3_aa: CASSQDIFVKTQYF; cdr3_nt: TGTGCCAGCAGCCAAGATATTTTTGTAAAGACCCAGTACTTC
v_call: TRBV4-2; j_call: TRBJ1-2; d_call: .; clone_size: .; cdr3_aa: CASSQGGGSYGYTF; cdr3_nt: TGTGCCAGCAGCCAAGGGGGTGGATCCTATGGCTACACCTTC
v_call: TRBV19; j_call: TRBJ1-2; d_call: .; clone_size: .; cdr3_aa: CASSIRPPYYGYTF; cdr3_nt: TGTGCCAGTAGTATTCGTCCGCCGTACTATGGCTACACCTTC
v_call: TRBV2; j_call: TRBJ1-6; d_call: .; clone_size: .; cdr3_aa: CASSPDPNSPLHF; cdr3_nt: TGTGCCAGCAGTCCCGACCCTAATTCACCCCTCCACTTT
v_call: TRBV18; j_call: TRBJ2-3; d_call: .; clone_size: .; cdr3_aa: CASSPPRGGTDTQYF; cdr3_nt: TGTGCCAGCTCACCACCGAGGGGCGGCACAGATACGCAGTATTTT
v_call: TRBV11-2; j_call: TRBJ1-5; d_call: .; clone_size: .; cdr3_aa: CASSADKSNQPQHF; cdr3_nt: TGTGCCAGCAGCGCCGACAAATCCAATCAGCCCCAGCATTTT
v_call: TRBV30; j_call: TRBJ2-4; d_call: TRBD2; clone_size: .; cdr3_aa: CAWSVGTAGGKNIQYF; cdr3_nt: TGTGCCTGGAGTGTGGGGACAGCGGGAGGGAAAAACATTCAGTACTTC
v_call: TRBV5-1; j_call: TRBJ2-7; d_call: .; clone_size: .; cdr3_aa: CASSLGTTNDEQYF; cdr3_nt: TGCGCCAGCAGCTTGGGGACTACAAACGACGAGCAGTACTTC
v_call: TRBV5-1; j_call: TRBJ1-4; d_call: TRBD1; clone_size: .; cdr3_aa: CASSRDSANEKLFF; cdr3_nt: TGCGCCAGCAGCCGGGACAGCGCTAATGAAAAACTGTTTTTT
v_call: TRBV5-1; j_call: TRBJ1-5; d_call: .; clone_size: .; cdr3_aa: CASSLGSNRADQPQHF; cdr3_nt: TGCGCCAGCAGCTTGGGATCGAACAGGGCCGATCAGCCCCAGCATTTT
v_call: TRBV5-5; j_call: TRBJ1-1; d_call: .; clone_size: .; cdr3_aa: CASSLDGQRNTEAFF; cdr3_nt: TGTGCCAGCAGCTTAGATGGGCAGAGGAACACTGAAGCTTTCTTT
v_call: TRBV11-2; j_call: TRBJ2-4; d_call: TRBD2; clone_size: .; cdr3_aa: CASLASGEGNIQYF; cdr3_nt: TGTGCCAGTTTGGCTAGCGGGGAGGGAAACATTCAGTACTTC
v_call: TRBV19; j_call: TRBJ1-1; d_call: TRBD1; clone_size: .; cdr3_aa: CASSIGGTANTEAFF; cdr3_nt: TGTGCCAGTAGTATAGGAGGGACAGCGAACACTGAAGCTTTCTTT
v_call: TRBV3-1/TRBV3-2; j_call: TRBJ2-5; d_call: TRBD1; clone_size: .; cdr3_aa: CATGQGAIQETQYF; cdr3_nt: TGTGCCACCGGACAGGGGGCCATACAAGAGACCCAGTACTTC
v_call: TRBV30; j_call: TRBJ1-3; d_call: .; clone_size: .; cdr3_aa: CAWSLLISGNTIYF; cdr3_nt: TGTGCCTGGAGCTTACTGATCTCTGGAAACACCATATATTTT
v_call: TRBV14; j_call: TRBJ2-3; d_call: .; clone_size: .; cdr3_aa: CASGKSTDTQYF; cdr3_nt: TGTGCCAGCGGGAAGTCCACAGATACGCAGTATTTT
v_call: TRBV9; j_call: TRBJ2-7; d_call: TRBD1; clone_size: .; cdr3_aa: CASSAGQGGYEQYF; cdr3_nt: TGTGCCAGCAGCGCGGGACAGGGTGGTTACGAGCAGTACTTC
v_call: TRBV28; j_call: TRBJ1-4; d_call: .; clone_size: .; cdr3_aa: CASSLPQGILFF; cdr3_nt: TGTGCCAGCAGTTTACCCCAGGGGATACTGTTTTTT
v_call: TRBV5-1; j_call: TRBJ1-2; d_call: .; clone_size: .; cdr3_aa: CASSLWGSYGYTF; cdr3_nt: TGCGCCAGCAGCTTGTGGGGGAGCTATGGCTACACCTTC